This T cell receptor (beta chain) was recorded in a study of cytomegalovirus exposure and HLA in healthy donors (dated by TCRdb to 2017 to 2019). Study-level background: According to an earlier analysis of around 600 of the donors, some 180 million T cells yielded 120 million or so unique TCR beta sequences and approximately 280 Gb of sequence data. The aim of the study was to test whether cataloging public T cell receptors could identify signatures of past pathogen exposure. An early release that covered about 600 HLA-typed donors contained around 300 gigabases of sequencing data and tens of millions of unique TCR sequences. Alongside the repertoire data, information on donor age, sex, ethnicity and CMV serostatus was compiled. Of the 350 to 450 genotyped donors, roughly 85% fell in the genetic ancestry cluster associated with self-reported Caucasian donors. Typing coverage differed by locus: A, B, C, DRB1 and DQB1 were typed in roughly 620-630 donors, DQA1 in about 560, DPA1 in roughly 590, and DPB1 in just under 490. Five DR-DQ haplotypes were treated as single units for association and clustering because of strong linkage in the cohort. To predict cytomegalovirus infection status, the study combined high-throughput TCR immunosequencing, statistical association of individual TCRs with disease status, and machine learning. Rather than drawing on any new phenotypic data, the later analysis identified candidate immune exposures from TCR beta sequences and the way those sequences occurred across donors. Along with the roughly 700-subject first cohort, a separate validation cohort of over 90 different subjects was used. To decide whether each TCR beta V gene segment behaved as functional or pseudogenic, an earlier analysis of some 600 of the donors relied on high-throughput TCR beta sequencing. HLA typing covered class I and class II loci at four-digit resolution. Every discovery cohort repertoire had been produced on one sequencing platform. The T cell repertoires of 670 or so subjects were profiled by immunosequencing and related to cytomegalovirus serostatus. Among almost 400 genotyped donors of the cohort, an average of about 240,000 unique TCR beta nucleotide sequences were sequenced per donor, roughly 20% of them non-productive. A later analysis re-analyzed previously published TCR beta repertoires from hundreds of donors and added high-resolution HLA genotyping to study TCR occurrence patterns. A later genetic analysis used genome-wide SNP genotypes for about three fifths of the roughly 700 donors, treating that subset as a discovery cohort.

General study outcomes and caveats: Correlated functional status among segregating V segments might be attributable to linkage disequilibrium, but an unknown experimental factor could not be ruled out. A later analysis found that TCR association rates varied across HLA loci, with DRB1 alleles showing the most associated TCRs and HLA-C alleles the fewest. An association between a missense DCLRE1C variant and V-gene and J-gene trimming of TCR beta chains was found in a later genetic analysis and replicated in an independent cohort. When HLA alleles, especially DR and DQ, strongly co-occurred, attributing TCR associations to individual alleles was difficult. Cytomegalovirus status was reported to be diagnosed by the classifier with high specificity and sensitivity in both the original and validation cohorts. A later genetic analysis reported fewer N-insertions in productive TCRs among donors in an Asian-associated ancestry cluster than the roughly 620-donor mean. A few of the identified cytomegalovirus-associated TCR beta chains were confirmed in vitro to be specific for cytomegalovirus antigens. A further reported finding was that TCR beta sequences accurately predicted the HLA-A and HLA-B alleles for most subjects in the first cohort. Approximately 16 rarely observed V segments, including chromosome 9 orphons, were excluded from the earlier analysis of almost 600 of the donors because counts were too low. Because the 87-base-pair reads could not distinguish some IMGT-functional V segments, including TRBV6-2 and TRBV6-3, those segments were excluded. Only TCR beta chains were sequenced in this cohort, and the absence of alpha or paired-chain data limited detectable features. Most CMV-associated TCR beta chains appeared to be HLA-restricted in a later analysis, and the HLA associations seemed to be driven largely by CMV exposure. Immune exposure information for the cohort was limited to CMV serostatus. The study listed 164 TCR beta chains as associated with cytomegalovirus. A cluster of highly shared sequence variants was judged likely to be a technical artifact of the sequencing pipeline. According to the authors, the approach could potentially be generalized to other disease states and immunological phenotypes. Because HLA typing was missing for some donors at each locus, association tests included only the typed subset. Compared with equally common non-associated chains, HLA-associated TCR beta chains in a later analysis were more clonally expanded and had lower generation probabilities. In an earlier analysis of several hundred of the donors, most TCR beta V segments were observed in productive rearrangements about 87% or about 30% of the time, broadly matching IMGT annotations. At a false discovery rate of 0.05, a later analysis linked some 18,000 TCR beta sequences to specific HLA alleles. Most TCR sequences were observed very rarely across donors, whereas some public TCRs were present in many individuals. A later analysis reported that several top co-occurrence clusters appeared linked to parvovirus B19, influenza, CMV and Epstein-Barr virus. Presence/absence analyses assumed roughly uniform sequencing depth across donors, an assumption that may not hold.

The library relied on the immunoSEQ multiplex PCR assay. For the multiplex PCR, a mixture combining 60 forward primers for TCR Vbeta segments and 13 reverse primers for TCR Jbeta segments was used. A multiplex PCR assay on genomic DNA amplified the CDR3 region of rearranged TCR beta genes. On the Illumina HiSeq System, the amplified TCR beta libraries were sequenced as 87-base-pair reads. In the source study's methods: Across the 500 to 750 repertoires, a later analysis counted tens of millions of unique TCR beta chains, some 11 million of which were shared by at least two donors. Raw reads were error-corrected and collapsed into unique sequences by a nearest-neighbor algorithm in which closely related sequences were merged to remove PCR and sequencing errors. To assign V, D and J gene segments, CDR3 sequences were aligned to IMGT reference sequences. Each retained sequence needed at least a six-nucleotide match to both a V gene segment and a J gene segment. Rearrangements were classified as productive when the CDR3 lacked stop codons and remained in frame with V and J, and all other rearrangements were classified as non-productive. Following IMGT convention, CDR3 was defined as the stretch from the second conserved V-encoded cysteine up to the conserved J-encoded phenylalanine. The earlier analysis of about 530 of the donors excluded any sequence lacking an unambiguous match to a single V gene segment. An earlier analysis of some 500 of the donors classified V segments as functional when productive rearrangements were above 56.7% and as segregating when the standard deviation between donors was above 5%. To diagnose cytomegalovirus status from the catalog of TCR beta chain sequences, a statistical classification framework was built. A later analysis assigned V and J genes by comparing TCR nucleotide sequences with IMGT/GENE-DB human TR gene sequences. A later analysis assigned CDR3 sequences and most-parsimonious VDJ recombination scenarios with the TCRdist pipeline. In a later analysis, each TCR beta chain was defined by its CDR3 amino acid sequence together with its V-gene family, and reads without a unique V-gene family were excluded. To address suspected cross-contamination and a sequencing artifact, a later analysis removed approximately 600 highly shared, low-generation-probability nucleotide sequences. In a later analysis, a clonal expansion index was calculated for each public chain from normalized within-repertoire ranks of inferred template counts. In a later analysis, generation probabilities were computed with a VDJ recombination model fitted to out-of-frame rearrangements, and the resulting probabilities were checked against IGoR. A later analysis scored TCR-TCR, TCR-HLA and TCR-CMV co-occurrence with hypergeometric tests, applying a repertoire-size bias correction to TCR pairs. A later analysis estimated false discovery rates by permuting HLA or CMV assignments 20 times. In a later analysis, co-occurring TCRs were grouped using DBSCAN, with TCRdist sequence similarity added in when clustering inside HLA-allele-positive subsets. For co-occurrence clustering, repertoires with fewer than 30,000 or more than 120,000 public chains were excluded, along with roughly 5 repertoires with anomalous nucleotide sharing. TCRdb stores this immuneACCESS table with in-frame sequences only. Part of the clones is absent; in the studies checked, under half of the shortfall reflects unresolved V genes, and no reason is known for the rest. V, J and clone size derive from that table, while D and trimming were established from the DNA sequence. The sample data list fewer than 200,000 clones, and over 80% of these were observed just once. Roughly 2% of the sample belongs to the ten largest clones.

About this clone: Its antigen has not been determined. Base qualities are not provided; no much larger clone lies one nucleotide away.

Taken from cysteine to phenylalanine, the CDR3 has 17 residues. Of the read, only the CDR3 DNA is kept; its 51 bases are in frame from base 1. The germline V gene sets CDR1 to SGHVS and CDR2 to FQNEAQ. V loses 1 base of germline sequence and J loses 8 bases, and the interval between the two ends is 18 bases. The cohort consisted of approximately 670 healthy bone marrow donors. At the time of sampling, every cohort member was nominally healthy, though immune exposures that went unrecorded were likely present. CMV serostatus was positive for about 270 and negative for about 50% of the roughly 700 cohort members, and was not recorded for this donor. A peripheral blood sample was collected from each donor, and TCR beta sequencing was performed on peripheral blood mononuclear cells. Genomic DNA extraction from the blood cell samples was performed with the Qiagen DNeasy Blood Extraction Kit.

The sequence links TRBV7-8 to TRBJ1-6; a tentative D call is TRBD1 (6 bases match). Sequenced material: PBMCs. The clonotype comes from a human donor in good health. Here the CDR3 is given as CASSLDRQVPSHSPLHF. The sequenced DNA: TGTGCCAGCAGCTTAGATCGACAGGTTCCATCCCATTCACCCCTCCACTTT.